Listed here are 20 T cell receptor beta chains from one sample, sequenced in a study of OX40 agonist ivuxolimab in advanced cancers. TCRdb's table, derived via immunoSEQ multiplex PCR, lists solely in-frame clones and lacks some. This table holds approximately 42,000 clones, about 81% found once. The material was CD4+ or CD8+ T cells sorted from blood, obtained in a trial of the OX40 agonist ivuxolimab. The receptors shown here come from an adult with an advanced solid tumor such as melanoma, head and neck, liver or kidney cancer.

This chain's CDR3 is CASSQNEGWVGYTF. For the CDR3, the DNA is TGCGCCAGCAGCCAAAACGAGGGGTGGGTCGGCTACACCTTC. The rearrangement links TRBV4-1 to TRBJ1-2, with TRBD1 as a possible D gene (5 bases). The CDR3 is 14 residues long. Germline-derived CDR1 and CDR2 are MGHRA and YSYEKL. V was trimmed by 2 bases and J by 8 bases, leaving 15 bases between them.

This rearrangement joins TRBV18 to TRBJ1-1; weak D call: TRBD1 (6 bases). V was clipped by 5 bases and J by 2 bases, with 12 bases between them. CDR3 length equals 14 residues. Germline V CDR1 and CDR2: KGHSH, LQKENI. This CDR3 reads CASSFGQTNTEAFF. DNA for the CDR3: TGTGCCAGCTCATTCGGACAGACCAACACTGAAGCTTTCTTT.

The sample holds a few counts of this clone. The genes are TRBV4-1 and TRBJ2-7, with TRBD2 matching over 9 bases. The V segment lost 1 base and the J segment 4 bases; nucleotides outside the gene matches: 5. CDR3 size: 15 residues. In germline, CDR1 is MGHRA, CDR2 YSYEKL. CDR3 DNA sequence: TGCGCCAGCAGCCAAGGAATAGCGGGAGTTTACGAGCAGTACTTC. Protein product: CASSQGIAGVYEQYF.

This clone appeared once. This chain links TRBV15 with TRBJ2-1; 10 nucleotides match TRBD1. The germline V gene has CDR1 LNHNV and CDR2 YYDKDF (reference sequence). CDR3 length: 15 amino acids. Trimming removed 3 bases from V and 8 bases from J; junction bases left unmatched: 7. This CDR3 reads CATSSTGTGVYEQFF. In DNA form, the CDR3 reads TGTGCCACCAGCAGTACCGGGACAGGGGTCTATGAGCAGTTCTTC.

This chain links TRBV18 with TRBJ1-1; no definite D call. The CDR3 is made up of 14 amino acids. Deletions cut 5 bases from V and 4 bases from J, with 14 bases between. Germline assignment: CDR1 KGHSH and CDR2 LQKENI. The CDR3 region is CASSFTRDFTEAFF. CDR3 sequence (DNA): TGTGCCAGCTCATTCACTCGGGATTTCACTGAAGCTTTCTTT.

DNA of the CDR3: TGTGCCAGCAGTTTGGGGAGGAGGGCCCAGTACTTC. Its protein is CASSLGRRAQYF. J is TRBJ2-5 and V is TRBV28, with D possibly TRBD2 on 6 matching bases. The CDR3 is made up of 12 amino acids. Looked up from germline, CDR1 is MDHEN and CDR2 is SYDVKM. The V gene lost 3 bases and the J gene lost 9 bases, with 11 bases spanning the gap.

This clone was seen a handful of times. This chain links TRBV2 with TRBJ2-5; 13 positions agree with TRBD2. V lost 8 bases and J lost 4; bases outside the gene matches: 13. The CDR3 consists of 17 residues. The germline V gene has CDR1 SNHLY and CDR2 FYNNEI. CDR3 DNA: TGTGCCAGCCGGGGAGAAAGGACTAGCGGGAGTCGAGAGACCCAGTACTTC. Its translation is CASRGERTSGSRETQYF.

The sample holds one count of this clone. V is TRBV28 and J is TRBJ2-1; TRBD1 agrees at 7 bases. V was pared by 5 bases and J by 4 bases, with 11 bases of the junction left unmatched. Germline CDR1 MDHEN, CDR2 SYDVKM. The CDR3 length is 16 residues. Here the CDR3 DNA reads TGTGCCAGCAGTAAATACAGGGGCGAACTGTACAATGAGCAGTTCTTC. It translates to CASSKYRGELYNEQFF.

J is TRBJ2-1 and V is TRBV4-1; 8 bases agree with TRBD2. The CDR3 sequence is 14 residues long. V lost 1 base to trimming and J lost 6 bases; unmatched junction nucleotides: 2. Germline values: CDR1 MGHRA, CDR2 YSYEKL. CDR3 DNA: TGCGCCAGCAGCCAAGTTAGCGGGGCCAATGAGCAGTTCTTC. Translating gives CASSQVSGANEQFF.

The V call is TRBV19, the J call TRBJ2-5; possible D gene TRBD2, 5 bases. Trimming left V 6 bases short and J 2 bases short, with 25 bases between. This CDR3 contains 18 residues. CDR1 and CDR2 (germline): LNHDA, SQIVND (reference sequence). Here the CDR3 reads CASSPRPTRAEFQETQYF. The CDR3 nucleotides read TGTGCCAGTAGCCCTAGGCCTACTAGGGCCGAATTTCAAGAGACCCAGTACTTC.

The rearrangement links TRBV4-3 to TRBJ1-2; 8 nucleotides align to TRBD1. The V segment lost 1 base and the J segment 4 bases; nucleotides outside the gene matches: 8. Per germline, CDR1 LGHNA and CDR2 YSLEER. This CDR3 comprises 16 residues. The CDR3 spells CASSQVPGGAGYGYTF. In nucleotides, the CDR3 is TGCGCCAGCAGCCAAGTCCCAGGGGGCGCCGGCTATGGCTACACCTTC.

This rearrangement joins TRBV27 to TRBJ2-3; a possible D gene is TRBD1 (5 bases). CDR3 length equals 14 residues. The germline CDR1 and CDR2 sequences are MNHEY and SMNVEV (reference sequence). V was trimmed by 2 bases and J by 3 bases, leaving 9 bases between them. This CDR3 reads CASSLRGWTDTQYF. The DNA of the CDR3 is TGTGCCAGCAGTTTAAGGGGTTGGACAGATACGCAGTATTTT.

The chain carries TRBV28 and TRBJ2-7, with 8 bases fitting TRBD1. With 3 bases clipped from V and 5 bases from J, the junction kept 6 bases outside the gene matches. CDR3 length: 14 amino acids. The V gene's germline CDR1 is MDHEN and CDR2 SYDVKM. CDR3 in amino acids: CASSLSGGRDEQYF. The CDR3 DNA follows: TGTGCCAGCAGTTTGTCAGGGGGCAGGGACGAGCAGTACTTC.

The chain joins TRBV4-1 to TRBJ2-7, with D possibly being TRBD1 (6 bases). The CDR3 is made up of 15 amino acids. The germline CDR1 and CDR2 sequences are MGHRA and YSYEKL. Trimming pared 3 bases from V and 2 bases from J, leaving 14 bases between. CDR3 sequence: CASSHYRDTTYEQYF. The CDR3 DNA is TGCGCCAGCAGCCACTACCGGGACACCACCTACGAGCAGTACTTC.

The V call is TRBV29-1, the J call TRBJ2-5; possible D gene TRBD2, 5 bases. Trimming shortened V by 4 bases and J by 5 bases, and 11 bases separated the two germline ends. Germline CDR1 reads SQVTM; CDR2 reads ANQGSEA. The CDR3 totals 12 residues. The CDR3 is CSVAAGPETQYF. DNA for the CDR3: TGCAGCGTTGCCGCGGGCCCGGAGACCCAGTACTTC.

The chain has TRBV2 and TRBJ2-2, with 8 bases matching TRBD2. Germline V gene lookup returns CDR1 SNHLY and CDR2 FYNNEI. V was pared by 5 bases and J by 6 bases, with 8 bases of the junction left unmatched. CDR3 size: 15 residues. CDR3 nucleotide sequence: TGTGCCAGCAGTCAATCACTAGCGGCGGCCGGGGAGCTGTTTTTT. It specifies CASSQSLAAAGELFF.

The chain joins TRBV5-1 to TRBJ2-1; perhaps TRBD2 as D (6 bases). In germline, CDR1 is SGHRS, CDR2 YFSETQ. Trimming left V 3 bases short and J 0 bases short, with 16 bases between. The CDR3 runs to 17 residues. CDR3: CASSSQDSGSSYNEQFF. CDR3 bases: TGCGCCAGCAGCTCACAGGATAGCGGAAGCTCCTACAATGAGCAGTTCTTC.

The chain joins TRBV11-2 to TRBJ2-3, with 13 positions matching TRBD2. The CDR3 runs 16 residues. After removal of 5 bases from V and 3 bases from J, the junction contained 5 bases not matched to a gene. The germline V gene encodes CDR1 SGHAT and CDR2 FQNNGV. The CDR3 DNA reads as TGTGCCAGCAGCACGCGGACTAGCGGGAGAACAGATACGCAGTATTTT. Its translation: CASSTRTSGRTDTQYF.

The chain links TRBV10-3 to TRBJ1-1, with TRBD1 matching over 8 bases. V shed 6 bases, J shed 0 bases, and the junction held 3 bases outside the gene matches. The V gene's germline CDR1 is ENHRY and CDR2 SYGVKD. The CDR3 totals 14 residues. CDR3 in DNA: TGTGCCATCAGAGAGACAGGGGTGAACACTGAAGCTTTCTTT. It yields the protein CAIRETGVNTEAFF.

The chain has TRBV13 and TRBJ1-1; D unclear. This CDR3 is built from 15 residues. Per the germline V gene, CDR1 is PRHDT and CDR2 is FYEKMQ (reference sequence). V lost 5 bases and J lost 2, with 15 bases in between. The CDR3: CASSAGRLGNTEAFF. In DNA form, the CDR3 reads TGTGCCAGCAGCGCCGGTCGATTGGGAAACACTGAAGCTTTCTTT.